The entry below gives a single TCR beta chain sequence along with its context. Its antigen is undetermined. TCRdb processed the RT-PCR reads anew with MiXCR; each CDR3 protein has one entry. The sample includes around 600,000 distinct CDR3 sequences, around 11% of them seen just once. These data are taken from a study of response to subunit inactivated influenza vaccine. The study, taken as a whole, reports: With each seasonal influenza vaccination, the authors suggested, few new T cells are recruited.

The CDR3 is 18 residues long. V was shortened by 4 bases and J by 0 bases, with 16 bases between the two germline ends. The same data also went into a second study, on T cells expressing NK-cell markers. That work states: UMI-tagged 5'RACE template switching yielded the TCR beta cDNA.

V usage is TRBV12-3 or TRBV12-4 and J usage is TRBJ2-6; D may be TRBD2 (5 bases). The clonotype comes from a man aged 50-60 years who received an inactivated influenza vaccine. The sequences come from PBMCs from blood, collected on the day of vaccination. The CDR3 DNA sequence: TGTGCCAGCAGTTACCCCTCGGGCGGGCACTCTGGGGCCAACGTCCTGACTTTC. Translated: CASSYPSGGHSGANVLTF.